One and the same sample provided the 29 T cell receptor beta chains below, sequenced in a study of T cell responses to AZD1222 COVID-19 vaccine. Libraries were prepared by immunoSEQ multiplex PCR; TCRdb keeps only in-frame clonotypes and omits some of them. The data show roughly 130,000 clones, 85% to 95% seen once. The source was peripheral blood, collected on day 0 of AZD1222 vaccination. Source of these receptors: an adult in good health.

The V gene is TRBV27, the J gene TRBJ1-1; D uncertain. CDR3 length: 13 residues. V dropped 8 bases and J dropped 1 base, with 11 bases sitting between them. Germline CDR1 reads MNHEY; CDR2 reads SMNVEV (reference sequence). The CDR3 sequence is CASQWGKNTEAFF. The CDR3 coding sequence is TGTGCCAGCCAGTGGGGTAAGAACACTGAAGCTTTCTTT.

The chain combines TRBV3-1 (or the pseudogene TRBV3-2) with TRBJ2-7, with 7 bases aligning to TRBD1. Germline trimming cut 4 bases from V and 8 bases from J; bases unmatched to any gene: 14. Germline CDR1 LGHDT, CDR2 YNNKEL (reference sequence). The CDR3 has 15 amino acids. The CDR3: CASSLGQVGRIKQYF. CDR3 coding DNA: TGTGCCAGCAGCCTCGGACAGGTCGGTAGGATTAAGCAGTACTTC.

The J gene is TRBJ2-1, the V gene TRBV11-2; a weak D match, TRBD1 (5 bases). Germline V gene lookup returns CDR1 SGHAT and CDR2 FQNNGV. The ends were cut back, 6 bases at V and 5 bases at J, with 14 bases in the middle. The CDR3 is 14 amino acids. The CDR3 loop reads CASSPNRLDNEQFF. The CDR3, as DNA: TGTGCCAGCAGTCCTAACAGGTTAGACAATGAGCAGTTCTTC.

The V call is TRBV4-1, the J call TRBJ2-7; D might be TRBD2 (6 bases). The V end lost 1 base, the J end lost 7 bases, and 11 bases lay between the germline ends. Germline loops: CDR1 MGHRA, CDR2 YSYEKL. The CDR3 sequence is 13 residues long. CDR3 in DNA: TGCGCCAGCAGCCAAGGTTGGGGGAGGGAGCAGTACTTC. This translates into CASSQGWGREQYF.

The chain couples TRBV27 to TRBJ1-5; no definite D call. Trimming left V 7 bases short and J 2 bases short, with 15 bases between. The CDR3 has 15 residues. CDR1 MNHEY and CDR2 SMNVEV come from the germline V gene (reference sequence). The CDR3 reads CASTPLGRGNQPQHF. CDR3 nucleotides: TGTGCCAGCACCCCCCTAGGGAGAGGCAATCAGCCCCAGCATTTT.

The rearrangement joins TRBV5-6 to TRBJ1-2; the match to TRBD1 covers 8 bases. The CDR3 spans 19 residues. J was trimmed by 0 bases and V by 4 bases; bases with no gene match: 17. Germline CDR1 and CDR2: SGHDT and YYEEEE. The CDR3 sequence is CASSLSGQGPWGPNYGYTF. In nucleotides, the CDR3 is TGTGCCAGCAGCCTGTCCGGACAGGGCCCATGGGGGCCTAACTATGGCTACACCTTC. The full variable domain, its missing parts supplied by reference TRBV5-6 and TRBJ1-2, is DAGVTQSPTHLIKTRGQQVTLRCSPKSGHDTVSWYQQALGQGPQFIFQYYEEEERQRGNFPDRFSGHQFPNYSSELNVNALLLGDSALYLCASSLSGQGPWGPNYGYTFGSGTRLTVV.

The rearrangement links TRBV24-1 to TRBJ2-7; tentatively, D is TRBD2 (5 bases). CDR1 is KGHDR, CDR2 SFDVKD, per germline. The length of the CDR3 is 13 residues. Between the trimmed V and J ends, which lost 3 bases and 6 bases, there was a span of 11 bases. CDR3 loop: CATSDLQAGEQYF. The CDR3 nucleotides read TGTGCCACCAGTGATCTCCAGGCGGGCGAGCAGTACTTC.

This rearrangement joins TRBV6-4 to TRBJ2-1; D is uncertain. The CDR3 spans 16 residues. The ends were cut back, 3 bases at V and 3 bases at J, with 15 bases in the middle. The germline V gene encodes CDR1 MRHNA and CDR2 SNTAGT. The CDR3 region has the DNA TGTGCCAGCAGTGAATCGGGCGCCGGTGTCTACAATGAGCAGTTCTTC. Protein sequence: CASSESGAGVYNEQFF.

The chain couples TRBV28 to TRBJ2-1; D ambiguous. Germline CDR1 MDHEN, CDR2 SYDVKM. The V end lost 4 bases, the J end lost 12 bases, and 13 bases lay between the germline ends. CDR3 length: 12 residues. The CDR3, as DNA: TGTGCCAGCAGTTCCTTACCCGTGGGGCAGTTCTTC. Its protein is CASSSLPVGQFF.

This chain connects TRBV10-1 to TRBJ1-5; D is uncertain. Germline CDR1 reads WNHNN; CDR2 reads SYGVQD (reference sequence). Trimming stripped 2 bases from V and 3 bases from J, with 5 bases between. The CDR3 totals 13 residues. The CDR3 here is CASSELSNQPQHF. CDR3 sequence (DNA): TGCGCCAGCAGTGAGCTCTCCAATCAGCCCCAGCATTTT.

J is TRBJ2-1 and V is TRBV3-1 (or the pseudogene TRBV3-2); TRBD2 matches 9 bases. CDR3 size: 16 residues. The germline V gene has CDR1 LGHDT and CDR2 YNNKEL (reference sequence). Trimming took 2 bases from V and 0 from J; bases not matched to a gene: 2. The CDR3 region is CASSQLAGASYNEQFF. CDR3 bases: TGTGCCAGCAGCCAATTAGCGGGAGCCTCCTACAATGAGCAGTTCTTC.

The chain combines TRBV2 with TRBJ1-2; D call uncertain. CDR1 is SNHLY, CDR2 FYNNEI, per germline. V was trimmed by 4 bases and J by 4 bases, leaving 10 bases between them. The CDR3 has 13 residues. CDR3 region: CASSGWTVYGYTF. For the CDR3, the DNA is TGTGCCAGCAGTGGGTGGACGGTCTATGGCTACACCTTC. Full variable domain (missing parts from reference TRBV2 and TRBJ1-2): EPEVTQTPSHQVTQMGQEVILRCVPISNHLYFYWYRQILGQKVEFLVSFYNNEISEKSEIFDDQFSVERPDGSNFTLKIRSTKLEDSAMYFCASSGWTVYGYTFGSGTRLTVV.

The rearrangement uses TRBV24-1 and TRBJ1-3; D not certain. The CDR3 covers 13 residues. Germline lookup yields CDR1 KGHDR and CDR2 SFDVKD. The V end was cut by 7 bases, the J end by 4 bases, with 10 bases between. The CDR3 sequence: CATSRLQGNTIYF. The CDR3 nucleotides read TGTGCCACCAGCCGGCTACAGGGAAACACCATATATTTT.

The sample holds one count of this clone. The rearrangement links TRBV5-4 to TRBJ2-7; TRBD2 aligns across 14 bases. V dropped 4 bases and J dropped 3; count of bases not matched to a gene: 3. Germline CDR1 is SGHNT and CDR2 is YYREEE (reference sequence). The CDR3 loop spans 15 amino acids. The CDR3 sequence is CASSRTSGRFYEQYF. For the CDR3, the DNA is TGTGCCAGCAGCCGGACTAGCGGGAGGTTCTACGAGCAGTACTTC. Together with reference TRBV5-4 and TRBJ2-7, the CDR3 gives the full variable domain: ETGVTQSPTHLIKTRGQQVTLRCSSQSGHNTVSWYQQALGQGPQFIFQYYREEENGRGNFPPRFSGLQFPNYSSELNVNALELDDSALYLCASSRTSGRFYEQYFGPGTRLTVT.

The J gene is TRBJ2-7, the V gene TRBV7-9; 13 nucleotides align to TRBD2. The germline V gene has CDR1 SEHNR and CDR2 FQNEAQ (reference sequence). The length of the CDR3 is 19 residues. Unmatched junction bases numbered 19, after V lost 7 bases and J lost 4 bases. CDR3 residues: CASTKFPTDSGLAGYEQYF. DNA for the CDR3: TGTGCCAGCACCAAATTCCCCACCGATTCGGGACTAGCGGGATACGAGCAGTACTTC.

The CDR3 sequence: CASNSGAGNTIYF. CDR3 coding DNA: TGTGCCAGCAATTCAGGGGCTGGAAACACCATATATTTT. V and J are TRBV2 and TRBJ1-3, with a weak D call TRBD1 (6 bases). The germline V and J ends were trimmed by 7 bases and 2 bases, with 9 bases remaining between them. This CDR3 contains 13 residues. CDR1 SNHLY and CDR2 FYNNEI come from the germline V gene.

J is TRBJ2-1 and V is TRBV9, with TRBD2 identical over 11 bases. V gave up 0 bases and J gave up 0 bases; unmatched junction bases: 5. The CDR3 contains 18 residues. Germline assignment: CDR1 SGDLS and CDR2 YYNGEE. CDR3 nucleotides: TGTGCCAGCAGCGTAGCTACAGGACTAGCGGGCTCCTACAATGAGCAGTTCTTC. Translating gives CASSVATGLAGSYNEQFF.

The genes are TRBV19 and TRBJ2-1; 10 nucleotides match TRBD2. V lost 2 bases, J lost 10 bases, and 2 bases stayed unmatched. This CDR3 region has 13 residues. From germline, CDR1 is LNHDA and CDR2 SQIVND (reference sequence). The CDR3 DNA reads TGTGCCAGTAGTATACAAGCGGGAGGGGAGCAGTTCTTC. It encodes CASSIQAGGEQFF.

This chain links TRBV19 with TRBJ2-1; 8 bases are shared with TRBD2. The CDR3 spans 17 residues. Losses at the gene ends were 3 bases for V and 4 bases for J; bases not matched to a gene: 11. Per the germline V gene, CDR1 is LNHDA and CDR2 is SQIVND (reference sequence). CDR3 coding DNA: TGTGCCAGTAGTATCCTCTCTCGGGAGGGTCGGTACAATGAGCAGTTCTTC. This sequence encodes CASSILSREGRYNEQFF. The whole variable domain, filled in from reference TRBV19 and TRBJ2-1, reads DGGITQSPKYLFRKEGQNVTLSCEQNLNHDAMYWYRQDPGQGLRLIYYSQIVNDFQKGDIAEGYSVSREKKESFPLTVTSAQKNPTAFYLCASSILSREGRYNEQFFGPGTRLTVL.

The DNA for the CDR3 is TGTGCCAGCAGTCTGGGGGCAGGGGGCGATTTTTGGGGCTACACCTTC. Encoded protein: CASSLGAGGDFWGYTF. The V gene is TRBV28, the J gene TRBJ1-2; the match to TRBD1 covers 8 bases. The V segment lost 5 bases and the J segment 8 bases; nucleotides outside the gene matches: 16. Germline-derived CDR1 and CDR2 are MDHEN and SYDVKM. The CDR3 has 16 amino acids.

The V gene is TRBV29-1, the J gene TRBJ1-2; possibly TRBD1 for D (6 bases). The length of the CDR3 is 13 residues. The germline V and J ends were trimmed by 4 bases and 8 bases, with 17 bases remaining between them. Germline V CDR1 and CDR2: SQVTM, ANQGSEA. CDR3 nucleotides: TGCAGCGTTGGGTCGGGGGCCATGGGGGGCTACACCTTC. Translation gives CSVGSGAMGGYTF.

The chain employs TRBV5-4 and TRBJ2-7, with D perhaps matching TRBD1 (5 bases). Deletions cut 4 bases from V and 3 bases from J, with 20 bases between. The CDR3 has 16 residues. The V gene's germline CDR1 is SGHNT and CDR2 YYREEE (reference sequence). This CDR3 reads CASSPTSNRPSYEQYF. CDR3 sequence (DNA): TGTGCCAGCAGCCCCACCTCGAACAGGCCTAGCTACGAGCAGTACTTC.

Only one count was recorded for this clone. This chain uses TRBV7-9 with TRBJ1-2; D is undetermined. Germline values: CDR1 SEHNR, CDR2 FQNEAQ (reference sequence). The germline V and J ends were trimmed by 3 bases and 6 bases, with 8 bases remaining between them. The CDR3 is 12 residues long. DNA of the CDR3: TGTGCCAGCAGCTTCGGGAGCGATGGCTACACCTTC. This encodes CASSFGSDGYTF.

This clone was seen more than once but under ten times. V usage is TRBV5-1 and J usage is TRBJ2-7; TRBD2 matches at 8 bases. There are 15 residues in the CDR3. Germline assignment: CDR1 SGHRS and CDR2 YFSETQ. V was pared by 4 bases and J by 3 bases, with 9 bases of the junction left unmatched. CDR3 nucleotide sequence: TGCGCCAGCAGCCCAGCTAGCGGGTCAGGCTACGAGCAGTACTTC. It yields the protein CASSPASGSGYEQYF.

The chain is built from TRBV7-9 and TRBJ1-3, with TRBD1 as a possible D gene (5 bases). Trimming took off 7 bases at V and 4 bases at J, with 17 bases between the two ends. The germline gives CDR1 SEHNR, CDR2 FQNEAQ (reference sequence). The CDR3 length is 15 residues. CDR3 coding DNA: TGTGCCAGCATCCGGGACGCGTTATTGGGAAACACCATATATTTT. Amino acid sequence: CASIRDALLGNTIYF. Supplemented by reference TRBV7-9 and TRBJ1-3, the full variable domain reads DTGVSQNPRHKITKRGQNVTFRCDPISEHNRLYWYRQTLGQGPEFLTYFQNEAQLEKSRLLSDRFSAERPKGSFSTLEIQRTEQGDSAMYLCASIRDALLGNTIYFGEGSWLTVV.

At least ten counts were recorded for this clone. The chain combines TRBV5-4 with TRBJ2-7; D possibly corresponds to TRBD2 (5 bases). The CDR3 spans 15 residues. Germline values: CDR1 SGHNT, CDR2 YYREEE (reference sequence). The ends were cut back, 4 bases at V and 7 bases at J, with 21 bases in the middle. In nucleotides, the CDR3 is TGTGCCAGCAGCCTGTCACTGGAGGATTACGGAGAGCAGTACTTC. As protein: CASSLSLEDYGEQYF.

The chain carries TRBV7-2 and TRBJ1-2; possible D gene TRBD1, 6 bases. The V end was cut by 5 bases, the J end by 0 bases, with 10 bases between. The CDR3 loop spans 14 amino acids. Germline V CDR1 and CDR2: SGHTA, FQGNSA. The CDR3 nucleotides are TGTGCCAGCAGCCCGGACAGAGCTAACTATGGCTACACCTTC. This encodes CASSPDRANYGYTF.

This sequence joins TRBV2 and TRBJ2-2, with 7 positions matching TRBD2. CDR3 length: 16 residues. Looked up from germline, CDR1 is SNHLY and CDR2 is FYNNEI. After removal of 6 bases from V and 4 bases from J, the junction contained 11 bases not matched to a gene. The CDR3 DNA reads as TGTGCCAGCAGAGACAAGCGGGGAGGGGTCACCGGGGAGCTGTTTTTT. Translating it yields CASRDKRGGVTGELFF.

This rearrangement joins TRBV13 to TRBJ2-7; the D gene is possibly TRBD2 (5 bases). The CDR3 length is 17 residues. Germline lookup yields CDR1 PRHDT and CDR2 FYEKMQ (reference sequence). Trimming shortened V by 0 bases and J by 5 bases, and 20 bases separated the two germline ends. The CDR3 protein is CASSLGRGSYPRDEQYF. The CDR3 DNA reads as TGTGCCAGCAGCTTAGGGAGAGGGTCTTACCCGAGAGACGAGCAGTACTTC.